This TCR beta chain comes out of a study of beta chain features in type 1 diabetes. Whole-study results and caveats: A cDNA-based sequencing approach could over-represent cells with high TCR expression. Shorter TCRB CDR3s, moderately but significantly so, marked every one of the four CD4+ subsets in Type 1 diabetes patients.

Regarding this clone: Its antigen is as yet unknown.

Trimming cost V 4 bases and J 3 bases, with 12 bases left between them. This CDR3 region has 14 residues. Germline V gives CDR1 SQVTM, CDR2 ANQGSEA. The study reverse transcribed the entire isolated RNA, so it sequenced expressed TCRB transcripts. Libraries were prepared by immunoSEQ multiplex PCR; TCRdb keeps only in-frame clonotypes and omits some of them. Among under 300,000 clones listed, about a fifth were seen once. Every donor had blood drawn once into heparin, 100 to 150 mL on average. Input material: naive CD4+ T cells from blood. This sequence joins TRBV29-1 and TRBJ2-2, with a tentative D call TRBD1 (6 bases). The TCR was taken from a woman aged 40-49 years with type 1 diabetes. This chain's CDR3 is CSVADRLYTGELFF. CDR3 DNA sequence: TGCAGCGTTGCGGACAGACTATACACCGGGGAGCTGTTTTTT.